Below, 30 T cell receptor beta chains from the same sample are listed, as sequenced in a study of preoperative IRX-2 immunotherapy in early breast cancer. Clones were read by immunoSEQ multiplex PCR, and TCRdb kept only the in-frame ones, dropping some. This sample carries fewer than 35,000 clones, over 85% of them seen once, and the ten largest clones take about 1.5%. Indicated treatment: preoperative locoregional IRX-2 cytokine immunotherapy. Material: tumor tissue, obtained after IRX-2 immunotherapy. All receptors derive from a human donor with breast cancer.

V and J are TRBV7-1 and TRBJ2-5; D call uncertain. TRBV7-1 is an open reading frame whose function is uncertain. The CDR3 sequence is 15 residues long. Between the trimmed V and J ends, which lost 5 bases and 1 base, there was a span of 14 bases. The CDR3 nucleotides read TGTGCCAGCAGCGTAGACGACGCGCTCCAAGAGACCCAGTACTTC. Protein product: CASSVDDALQETQYF.

The chain links TRBV6-8 to TRBJ1-1; D call uncertain. This CDR3 is built from 17 residues. Germline V gene sequence: CDR1 MNHGY, CDR2 SAAAGT. Between the trimmed V and J ends, which lost 7 bases and 1 base, there was a span of 22 bases. The chain's CDR3 is CASKLTTPSTGNTEAFF. DNA for the CDR3: TGTGCCAGCAAGTTAACAACACCCTCTACGGGGAACACTGAAGCTTTCTTT.

This clone was counted between two and nine times. J is TRBJ1-3 and V is TRBV6-8; weak D call: TRBD1 (5 bases). CDR1 and CDR2 from the germline V gene are MNHGY and SAAAGT. Trimming pared 2 bases from V and 0 bases from J, leaving 14 bases between. CDR3 size: 17 residues. CDR3 nucleotide sequence: TGTGCCAGCAGTTACCGGCGTCCAGGGAACTCTGGAAACACCATATATTTT. It specifies CASSYRRPGNSGNTIYF.

The chain uses TRBV27 and TRBJ1-2, with 9 bases fitting TRBD1. The CDR3 contains 14 residues. Germline V CDR1 and CDR2: MNHEY, SMNVEV (reference sequence). V lost 3 bases and J lost 4; bases outside the gene matches: 3. CDR3 protein: CASSFLDRGYGYTF. The CDR3 DNA reads TGTGCCAGCAGTTTTTTGGACAGGGGCTATGGCTACACCTTC.

The rearrangement links TRBV11-3 to TRBJ2-2, with TRBD2 matching over 7 bases. Germline V gene sequence: CDR1 SGHNT, CDR2 YENEEA. After removal of 5 bases from V and 2 bases from J, the junction contained 5 bases not matched to a gene. The CDR3 extends over 15 amino acids. CDR3 loop: CASSAGLGNTGELFF. CDR3 nucleotides: TGTGCCAGCAGCGCAGGACTAGGAAACACCGGGGAGCTGTTTTTT.

In its sample, this clone was seen once. This chain joins TRBV6-8 and TRBJ1-1, with D possibly being TRBD1 (6 bases). Germline CDR1 reads MNHGY; CDR2 reads SAAAGT. CDR3 length: 12 residues. V lost 8 bases and J lost 5, with 12 bases in between. The CDR3 DNA follows: TGTGCCAGCTACAGGGTGGGGACTGAAGCTTTCTTT. This encodes CASYRVGTEAFF.

This sequence joins TRBV19 and TRBJ1-1, with D unresolved. The CDR3 is 13 residues long. Trimming shortened V by 2 bases and J by 0 bases, and 4 bases separated the two germline ends. Germline V gene lookup returns CDR1 LNHDA and CDR2 SQIVND (reference sequence). The CDR3 is CASSILVNTEAFF. CDR3 nucleotides: TGTGCCAGTAGTATACTTGTGAACACTGAAGCTTTCTTT.

This clone occurred once. The chain links TRBV18 to TRBJ2-2; 12 nucleotides line up with TRBD1. Unmatched junction bases numbered 5, after V lost 6 bases and J lost 0 bases. The CDR3 is 17 amino acids. In germline, CDR1 is KGHSH, CDR2 LQKENI. The CDR3 DNA is TGTGCCAGCTCGAACCGGGACAGGGGGCCGAACACCGGGGAGCTGTTTTTT. Protein product: CASSNRDRGPNTGELFF.

This clone has a handful of counts. V gene TRBV6-8 combines with J gene TRBJ1-1; 9 bases are a match to TRBD1. Germline loops: CDR1 MNHGY, CDR2 SAAAGT. With V trimmed by 5 bases and J by 1 base, 2 bases remained unmatched. The CDR3 totals 14 residues. The CDR3 protein is CASSQQGANTEAFF. Here the CDR3 DNA reads TGTGCCAGCAGTCAACAGGGGGCGAACACTGAAGCTTTCTTT.

The chain employs TRBV5-1 and TRBJ2-2; 7 bases fit TRBD1. With 3 bases clipped from V and 1 base from J, the junction kept 3 bases outside the gene matches. This CDR3 is 15 amino acids long. From germline, CDR1 is SGHRS and CDR2 YFSETQ. DNA for the CDR3: TGCGCCAGCAGCTCCGGGACAGTGAACACCGGGGAGCTGTTTTTT. Its translation: CASSSGTVNTGELFF.

The chain recombines TRBV11-3 with TRBJ2-5; no clear D gene. CDR3 length: 14 amino acids. CDR1 SGHNT and CDR2 YENEEA come from the germline V gene. The V gene lost 5 bases and the J gene lost 5 bases, with 15 bases spanning the gap. This CDR3 is CASSPWAGRETQYF. CDR3 in DNA: TGTGCCAGCAGCCCCTGGGCTGGCCGGGAGACCCAGTACTTC.

The rearrangement uses TRBV6-8 and TRBJ2-7; D is perhaps TRBD1 (6 bases). Trimming left V 0 bases short and J 5 bases short, with 8 bases between. The CDR3 length is 13 residues. Germline loops: CDR1 MNHGY, CDR2 SAAAGT. The CDR3 coding sequence is TGTGCCAGCAGTTACTCGCCAGGGGACGAGCAGTACGTC. Residues: CASSYSPGDEQYV.

The chain joins TRBV19 to TRBJ2-3; D uncertain. Trimming stripped 6 bases from V and 4 bases from J, with 8 bases between. Per the germline V gene, CDR1 is LNHDA and CDR2 is SQIVND (reference sequence). This CDR3 has 12 residues. The CDR3 here is CASRYRSDTQYF. CDR3 nucleotide sequence: TGTGCCAGTAGATACAGATCAGATACGCAGTATTTT.

V is TRBV11-3 and J is TRBJ1-2, with unresolved D. The V gene's germline CDR1 is SGHNT and CDR2 YENEEA. This CDR3 has 15 amino acids. Between the trimmed V and J ends, which lost 5 bases and 4 bases, there was a span of 17 bases. The CDR3 nucleotides read TGTGCCAGCAGCCAAGCCGACTCGGCGAGCTATGGCTACACCTTC. It translates to CASSQADSASYGYTF.

The chain joins TRBV19 to TRBJ2-2; tentatively, D is TRBD1 or TRBD2 (5 bases each). This CDR3 is built from 14 residues. Per germline, CDR1 LNHDA and CDR2 SQIVND (reference sequence). V was trimmed by 2 bases and J by 3 bases, leaving 7 bases between them. The CDR3 region is CASSIRGDTGELFF. DNA of the CDR3: TGTGCCAGTAGTATAAGGGGAGACACCGGGGAGCTGTTTTTT.

The chain joins TRBV6-8 to TRBJ1-6, with a possible D match to TRBD1 (6 bases). CDR1 and CDR2 from the germline V gene are MNHGY and SAAAGT. This CDR3 contains 13 residues. V dropped 6 bases and J dropped 7 bases, with 10 bases sitting between them. The CDR3 sequence is CASRWTENSPLHF. The CDR3, as DNA: TGTGCCAGCAGGTGGACAGAAAATTCACCCCTCCACTTT.

The chain carries TRBV23-1 and TRBJ2-2; D may match TRBD1 or TRBD2 (5 bases each). TRBV23-1 is sorted into the ORF group, with uncertain function. The length of the CDR3 is 17 residues. Trimming took 2 bases from V and 4 from J, leaving 17 bases between them. CDR3 amino acids: CASSQQPGRGVTGELFF. The CDR3 DNA reads as TGCGCCAGCAGTCAACAGCCCGGTAGAGGGGTCACCGGGGAGCTGTTTTTT.

The chain uses TRBV11-3 and TRBJ2-5; 8 nucleotides line up with TRBD2. The V and J ends lost 2 bases and 2 bases, in that order; junction bases with no gene match: 7. Per the germline V gene, CDR1 is SGHNT and CDR2 is YENEEA. The CDR3 spans 16 residues. This CDR3 is CASSLQPAGDQETQYF. The CDR3 nucleotides are TGTGCCAGCAGCTTACAGCCAGCGGGGGATCAAGAGACCCAGTACTTC. The whole variable domain, filled in from reference TRBV11-3 and TRBJ2-5, reads EAGVVQSPRYKIIEKKQPVAFWCNPISGHNTLYWYLQNLGQGPELLIRYENEEAVDDSQLPKDRFSAERLKGVDSTLKIQPAELGDSAVYLCASSLQPAGDQETQYFGPGTRLLVL.

This clone was detected once. This chain links TRBV6-8 with TRBJ2-3; 16 bases are a match to TRBD2. Germline assignment: CDR1 MNHGY and CDR2 SAAAGT. Losses at the gene ends were 8 bases for V and 3 bases for J; bases not matched to a gene: 8. The CDR3 has 17 residues. The chain's CDR3 is CASSGTSGGVGTDTQYF. The CDR3 coding sequence is TGTGCCAGCTCCGGGACTAGCGGGGGGGTAGGGACAGATACGCAGTATTTT.

The gene calls are TRBV6-8 and TRBJ2-2; the D gene is possibly TRBD1 (6 bases). The CDR3 consists of 12 residues. Germline V gene sequence: CDR1 MNHGY, CDR2 SAAAGT. Trimming took 8 bases from V and 4 from J, leaving 8 bases between them. The CDR3 nucleotides read TGTGCCAGCGACAGGCTCACCGGGGAGCTGTTTTTT. This codes for CASDRLTGELFF.

The gene calls are TRBV5-1 and TRBJ1-4, with 7 nucleotides matching TRBD1. CDR1 SGHRS and CDR2 YFSETQ come from the germline V gene. The CDR3 is 15 amino acids. The V and J ends lost 4 bases and 2 bases, in that order; junction bases with no gene match: 5. CDR3 residues: CASSPRQGTNEKLFF. The CDR3 nucleotides are TGCGCCAGCAGCCCGCGACAGGGCACTAATGAAAAACTGTTTTTT.

The chain is built from TRBV19 and TRBJ1-2, with D unresolved. The V end lost 4 bases, the J end lost 0 bases, and 15 bases lay between the germline ends. The CDR3 is 16 amino acids. CDR1 LNHDA and CDR2 SQIVND come from the germline V gene (reference sequence). CDR3 sequence reads: CASSTPGGKANYGYTF. DNA for the CDR3: TGTGCCAGTAGTACGCCAGGAGGGAAGGCTAACTATGGCTACACCTTC.

This clone appeared a single time. V gene TRBV18 combines with J gene TRBJ2-5; 8 positions match TRBD1. The V segment lost 3 bases and the J segment 4 bases; nucleotides outside the gene matches: 1. The CDR3 totals 13 residues. Looked up from germline, CDR1 is KGHSH and CDR2 is LQKENI. CDR3 bases: TGTGCCAGCTCACCGGGGACAGGAGAGACCCAGTACTTC. It codes for CASSPGTGETQYF. The full variable domain, with the rest looked up from reference TRBV18 and TRBJ2-5, is NAGVMQNPRHLVRRRGQEARLRCSPMKGHSHVYWYRQLPEEGLKFMVYLQKENIIDESGMPKERFSAEFPKEGPSILRIQQVVRGDSAAYFCASSPGTGETQYFGPGTRLLVL.

This chain uses TRBV5-1 with TRBJ2-2; D may be TRBD1 or TRBD2 (5 bases each). The CDR3 is 15 amino acids. The V gene's germline CDR1 is SGHRS and CDR2 YFSETQ. Trimming took 0 bases from V and 7 from J, leaving 13 bases between them. CDR3 sequence: CASSLVSGTGGELFF. Written as DNA, the CDR3 is TGCGCCAGCAGCTTGGTTTCCGGGACCGGCGGGGAGCTGTTTTTT. Full variable domain (outside the CDR3, taken from reference TRBV5-1 and TRBJ2-2): KAGVTQTPRYLIKTRGQQVTLSCSPISGHRSVSWYQQTPGQGLQFLFEYFSETQRNKGNFPGRFSGRQFSNSRSEMNVSTLELGDSALYLCASSLVSGTGGELFFGEGSRLTVL.

This chain links TRBV11-3 with TRBJ2-3; D possibly corresponds to TRBD2 (6 bases). CDR3 size: 15 residues. Germline CDR1 reads SGHNT; CDR2 reads YENEEA. V was shortened by 8 bases and J by 4 bases, with 19 bases between the two germline ends. The CDR3 bases are TGTGCCAGCCGAGGAGGGGTTCAGTGGGCAGATACGCAGTATTTT. This gives the protein CASRGGVQWADTQYF.

The V and J genes are TRBV6-8 and TRBJ2-7; TRBD1 matches at 7 bases. CDR1 is MNHGY, CDR2 SAAAGT, per germline. V dropped 5 bases and J dropped 3; count of bases not matched to a gene: 4. The CDR3 spans 13 residues. CDR3 nucleotides: TGTGCCAGCAGTAGTAGGGACAGCTACGAGCAGTACGTC. It codes for CASSSRDSYEQYV.

The rearrangement uses TRBV6-8 and TRBJ2-7, with 11 bases that match TRBD2. In germline, CDR1 is MNHGY, CDR2 SAAAGT. The CDR3 spans 15 residues. V trimming: 7 bases; J trimming: 4 bases; junction bases outside the gene matches: 9. For the CDR3, the DNA is TGTGCCAGCACCGATCTAGCGGGAGGATCTTACGAGCAGTACTTC. Its translation: CASTDLAGGSYEQYF.

The rearrangement uses TRBV6-8 and TRBJ2-5; TRBD1 matches at 7 bases. V lost 0 bases, J lost 1 base, and 8 bases stayed unmatched. Germline values: CDR1 MNHGY, CDR2 SAAAGT. The CDR3 sequence is 17 residues long. CDR3 sequence reads: CASSYSRGRQGQETQYF. CDR3 DNA: TGTGCCAGCAGTTACTCGAGAGGGCGACAGGGCCAAGAGACCCAGTACTTC.

The V and J genes are TRBV6-8 and TRBJ2-7, with 7 positions matching TRBD1. The CDR3 totals 17 residues. Germline V gives CDR1 MNHGY, CDR2 SAAAGT. Trimming took 0 bases from V and 1 from J; bases not matched to a gene: 9. The CDR3 reads CASSYSTGQDFSYEQYV. CDR3 DNA: TGTGCCAGCAGTTACTCGACCGGACAGGACTTTTCCTACGAGCAGTACGTC.

The chain carries TRBV28 and TRBJ2-1; D gene uncertain. Germline V lookup: CDR1 MDHEN, CDR2 SYDVKM. V was clipped by 2 bases and J by 3 bases, with 11 bases between them. The CDR3 runs 15 residues. For the CDR3, the DNA is TGTGCCAGCAGTTTAGCGAGCGTCGGCTACAATGAGCAGTTCTTC. This sequence encodes CASSLASVGYNEQFF.